Below are 20 T cell receptor beta chains sequenced from a single sample in a study of prognosis after radiotherapy for stage I lung cancer. Two-round multiplex PCR, the amplification method, yielded TCR beta CDR3 from genomic DNA. Amplification in first-round PCR relied on primers specific to each TRBV and TRBJ gene. Each CDR3 protein gets one entry after TCRdb re-called the multiplex PCR reads with MiXCR. The sample holds about 12,000 distinct CDR3 sequences, around 50% seen once. This sample comprised PBMCs, obtained before or after stereotactic body radiation therapy (not recorded which). All receptors derive from a donor aged 50 or older with non-small cell lung cancer.

This clonotype was seen many times. This may arise from a read error, as a much more abundant clone is one base away. This chain uses TRBV10-3 with TRBJ2-1; 9 nucleotides line up with TRBD2. The CDR3 loop spans 15 amino acids. Germline V gives CDR1 ENHRY, CDR2 SYGVKD. CDR3 nucleotides: TGTGCCATCAGTGATTCGGGGCGGGAGGGAAATGGGCAGTTCTTC. This translates into CAISDSGREGNGQFF.

The rearrangement uses TRBV5-1 and TRBJ2-2, with D perhaps matching TRBD1 or TRBD2 (5 bases each). Germline values: CDR1 SGHRS, CDR2 YFSETQ. This CDR3 comprises 16 residues. Trimming took off 0 bases at V and 6 bases at J, with 15 bases between the two ends. CDR3 coding DNA: TGCGCCAGCAGCTTGGATCCAGGGCGGGCAGCCGGGGAGCTGTTTTTT. It codes for CASSLDPGRAAGELFF. Filled out from reference TRBV5-1 and TRBJ2-2, the complete variable domain reads KAGVTQTPRYLIKTRGQQVTLSCSPISGHRSVSWYQQTPGQGLQFLFEYFSETQRNKGNFPGRFSGRQFSNSRSEMNVSTLELGDSALYLCASSLDPGRAAGELFFGEGSRLTVL.

About this clonotype: One end of the junction is discordant with germline, which a read error may explain. The rearrangement links TRBV7-9 to TRBJ1-1; D uncertain. CDR1 is SEHNR and CDR2 is FQNEAQ in the germline V gene (reference sequence). This CDR3 region has 15 residues. The CDR3, as DNA: TGTACCAGCAGCTTACGGTTTCAAACGAACACTGAAGCTTTCTTT. Amino acids: CTSSLRFQTNTEAFF.

The chain combines TRBV12-3 or TRBV12-4 with TRBJ1-5, with 7 bases aligning to TRBD1. This CDR3 contains 14 residues. Losses at the gene ends were 2 bases for V and 9 bases for J; bases not matched to a gene: 7. The CDR3 region has the DNA TGTGCCAGCAGTTTAAGATCAGGGGGAGTGCCCCAGCATTTT. Translating gives CASSLRSGGVPQHF.

At least ten counts were recorded for this clonotype. The rearrangement joins TRBV7-6 to TRBJ1-1; D might be TRBD1 (6 bases). The CDR3 extends over 14 amino acids. In germline, CDR1 is SGHVS, CDR2 FNYEAQ. V gave up 3 bases and J gave up 8 bases, with 16 bases separating them. The CDR3 coding sequence is TGTGCCAGCAGCTTGGGACAACAATCCGCCGAAGCTTTCTTT. It translates to CASSLGQQSAEAFF. The full variable domain, rest sourced from reference TRBV7-6 and TRBJ1-1, is GAGVSQSPRYKVTKRGQDVALRCDPISGHVSLYWYRQALGQGPEFLTYFNYEAQQDKSGLPNDRFSAERPEGSISTLTIQRTEQRDSAMYRCASSLGQQSAEAFFGQGTRLTVV.

V gene TRBV28 combines with J gene TRBJ2-7, with D tentatively TRBD2 (5 bases). The V and J ends lost 9 bases and 5 bases respectively, with 20 bases between them. The CDR3 has 14 residues. Per the germline V gene, CDR1 is MDHEN and CDR2 is SYDVKM. The CDR3 DNA follows: TGTGCCAGTTTTGAGGGTGGGTCGGAACACGAGCAGTACTTC. Protein product: CASFEGGSEHEQYF.

The chain uses TRBV19 and TRBJ1-3; D not resolved. Germline-derived CDR1 and CDR2 are LNHDA and SQIVND (reference sequence). Trimming cost V 6 bases and J 0 bases, with 9 bases left between them. CDR3 length: 14 residues. CDR3 DNA sequence: TGTGCCAGTAGCCGGACTGACTCTGGAAACACCATATATTTT. Its protein product is CASSRTDSGNTIYF.

By sample fraction, this clonotype is medium-sized (0.01 to 0.1%). The chain uses TRBV30 and TRBJ1-5, with unresolved D. This CDR3 is built from 14 residues. V gave up 1 base and J gave up 0 bases, with 7 bases separating them. CDR1 GTSNPN and CDR2 SVGIG come from the germline V gene (reference sequence). CDR3 amino acids: CAWSGFGSNQPQHF. The CDR3 DNA reads as TGTGCCTGGAGTGGGTTTGGTAGCAATCAGCCCCAGCATTTT.

Turning to this clonotype: A far larger clone lies a single base away; this is likely a read error. The V call is TRBV6-5, the J call TRBJ2-7; D is possibly TRBD1 (5 bases). V was shortened by 5 bases and J by 2 bases, with 13 bases between the two germline ends. The CDR3 totals 14 residues. Germline V gene sequence: CDR1 MNHEY, CDR2 SVGAGI. Here the CDR3 reads CASSDSDKAYEQYF. Written as DNA, the CDR3 is TGTGCCAGCAGTGACAGCGACAAAGCCTACGAGCAGTACTTC.

This clonotype was counted at least ten times. The gene calls are TRBV4-1 and TRBJ1-1; D is undetermined. CDR3 length equals 16 residues. Germline CDR1 is MGHRA and CDR2 is YSYEKL. V shed 2 bases and J shed 3 bases, with 16 bases lying between them. In DNA form, the CDR3 reads TGCGCCAGCAGCCAATTATCTTTAACTGGGGACACTGAAGCTTTCTTT. Protein sequence: CASSQLSLTGDTEAFF.

The chain employs TRBV20-1 and TRBJ1-5, with D possibly being TRBD1 (5 bases). Trimming took off 2 bases at V and 2 bases at J, with 13 bases between the two ends. CDR3 length: 15 residues. Germline assignment: CDR1 DFQATT and CDR2 SNEGSKA (reference sequence). CDR3 loop: CSARPGRLRNQPQHF. The DNA for the CDR3 is TGCAGTGCTAGACCGGGACGTTTGCGCAATCAGCCCCAGCATTTT.

In its sample, this clonotype ranks as medium-sized. V is TRBV2 and J is TRBJ1-2, with a weak D call TRBD1 (5 bases). Germline CDR1 SNHLY, CDR2 FYNNEI. This CDR3 is built from 15 residues. Between the trimmed V and J ends, which lost 0 bases and 0 bases, there was a span of 8 bases. CDR3 coding DNA: TGTGCCAGCAGTGAAGCGCTACAGGCTAACTATGGCTACACCTTC. It specifies CASSEALQANYGYTF.

Points on this clonotype: The likely explanation is a read error, given a far larger clone one base away. DNA for the CDR3: TGTTCCAGCCCGGGGCTAACCACAGATACGCAGTATTTT. It yields the protein CSSPGLTTDTQYF. V gene TRBV6-8 combines with J gene TRBJ2-3; D is perhaps TRBD1 or TRBD2 (5 bases each). The CDR3 has 13 residues. From germline, CDR1 is MNHGY and CDR2 SAAAGT.

The sample holds one count of this clonotype. V and J are TRBV11-2 and TRBJ1-2; the D gene is possibly TRBD1 (5 bases). Trimming left V 5 bases short and J 8 bases short, with 15 bases between. The CDR3 extends over 13 amino acids. CDR1 and CDR2 (germline): SGHAT, FQNNGV. In DNA, the CDR3 is TGTGCCAGCAGCCCCCGGACATTCCTAGGCTACACCTTC. This gives the protein CASSPRTFLGYTF.

Judged by abundance, this clonotype is medium-sized. In DNA form, the CDR3 reads TGTGCCTGGAGTTCCAGAGTAAACACCGGGGAGCTGTTTTTT. This codes for CAWSSRVNTGELFF. The chain has TRBV30 and TRBJ2-2; the D is unclear. V shed 2 bases and J shed 2 bases, with 9 bases lying between them. The germline CDR1 and CDR2 sequences are GTSNPN and SVGIG (reference sequence). CDR3 length: 14 amino acids.

In its sample, this clonotype was seen many times. The chain uses TRBV7-9 and TRBJ2-7; 7 nucleotides line up with TRBD1. V gave up 5 bases and J gave up 1 base; unmatched junction bases: 5. The CDR3 spans 14 residues. Germline values: CDR1 SEHNR, CDR2 FQNEAQ (reference sequence). This chain's CDR3 is CASSPRQGSYEQYF. In nucleotides, the CDR3 is TGTGCCAGCAGCCCGCGACAGGGTTCCTACGAGCAGTACTTC.

This clonotype is deemed medium-sized. The chain joins TRBV20-1 to TRBJ2-7; maybe TRBD2 (6 bases). V lost 0 bases to trimming and J lost 7 bases, with 19 bases between them. This CDR3 is built from 15 residues. Per germline, CDR1 DFQATT and CDR2 SNEGSKA (reference sequence). CDR3 in DNA: TGCAGTGCTAGAGAGGCTGGAAGGGAGGCTCGAGAGCAGTACTTC. Translation: CSAREAGREAREQYF.

CDR3 DNA sequence: TGCAGTGCCGGCCTCGCTAGCGGGCATGAGCAGTTCTTC. Protein sequence: CSAGLASGHEQFF. V usage is TRBV20-1 and J usage is TRBJ2-1; 8 bases line up with TRBD2. The J segment lost 8 bases and the V segment lost 6 bases, leaving 9 bases of the junction unmatched. The germline CDR1 and CDR2 sequences are DFQATT and SNEGSKA (reference sequence). The CDR3 covers 13 residues.

The CDR3 sequence: CSGSRSGRSNEQFF. The CDR3, as DNA: TGTTCCGGCAGCCGTAGCGGGAGGTCCAATGAGCAGTTCTTC. The rearrangement joins TRBV12-3 or TRBV12-4 to TRBJ2-1, with 10 bases matching TRBD2. This CDR3 comprises 14 residues.

At least ten counts were recorded for this clonotype. The V and J genes are TRBV28 and TRBJ2-5; D uncertain. Germline V lookup: CDR1 MDHEN, CDR2 SYDVKM. The CDR3 runs 12 residues. The V end lost 2 bases, the J end lost 5 bases, and 6 bases lay between the germline ends. CDR3 bases: TGTGCCAGCAGTTTACAGGAGGAGACCCAGTACTTC. Translated, it gives CASSLQEETQYF.